In this sample, the clone carrying this T cell receptor (beta chain) turned up a few times. Its antigen is unknown. There are 11 residues in the CDR3. The germline V gene has CDR1 SGHDT and CDR2 YYEEEE. The V end was cut by 5 bases, the J end by 5 bases, with 7 bases between. This entry is derived from a study of cytomegalovirus exposure and HLA in healthy donors. The donors, nominally healthy at sampling, likely had unrecorded immune exposures. It was with 60 Vbeta and 13 Jbeta primers that the PCR ran. The table came from immunoSEQ multiplex PCR; TCRdb's copy has only in-frame clones and leaves some out. This table has around 30,000 clones, approximately 87% appearing once. Study-level results: V- and J-gene trimming of TCR beta was linked (in a later analysis) to a missense DCLRE1C variant. The likely origin of a cluster of highly shared sequence variants was a sequencing artifact. Near-uniform donor sequencing depth was presumed by presence/absence analyses.

What was sequenced was PBMCs. This rearrangement joins TRBV5-6 to TRBJ1-1; D gene uncertain. This sequence originates from a boy aged 5-17 years in good health and CMV-seronegative. CDR3 coding DNA: TGTGCCAGCAGTTCTTATACTGAAGCTTTCTTT. Its translation is CASSSYTEAFF.